Detailed here is one TCR beta chain. These data belong to a study of blood T cell repertoires in COVID-19. Study context: The analysed material was cDNA or gDNA that came from T cells, B-cell-depleted T cells, or PBMCs.

In terms of age and location, participants ranged from roughly 18 to 100 years and lived in approximately 24 US areas. The study assigned cohorts using participant-reported clinical history. As handled by the study authors: Reference gene primers were amplified, and this amplification served to estimate nucleated cell counts. Here immunoSEQ multiplex PCR was the method, and the copy in TCRdb shows in-frame clones only, minus some. The V and J calls and clone size come from that table; D and trimming were worked out from the DNA. The sample carries about 400,000 clones, nearly 90% recorded once. The V gene end was trimmed by 7 bases and the J gene end by 2 bases; junction bases not matched to a gene: 5. The CDR3 contains 14 residues. Germline assignment: CDR1 LGHNT and CDR2 FRNRAP.

The clonotype originates from a woman aged 18-35 years with acute COVID-19. Sequenced: PBMCs or T cells enriched from blood (not recorded which). The chain combines TRBV12-5 with TRBJ2-3; 8 bases match TRBD2. This CDR3 is CASDLAGITDTQYF. Here the CDR3 DNA reads TGTGCTAGTGATCTAGCGGGCATCACAGATACGCAGTATTTT.